Below are 15 T cell receptor beta chains sequenced from a single sample in a study of cytomegalovirus exposure and HLA in healthy donors (dated by TCRdb to 2016 to 2017). Library prep was done by the immunoSEQ multiplex PCR assay. This immuneACCESS table, as held by TCRdb, lists in-frame sequences with V and J called but not all clones. Of the missing ones, under half trace to an unresolved V gene in checked studies; the others have no known cause. For this sample there are around 300,000 clones; approximately 90% appear just once. The biggest ten clones account for about 0.9% of the sample. Sequenced material: PBMCs. Receptor source: a woman in her late teens or twenties in good health and CMV-seronegative.

The V gene is TRBV5-1, the J gene TRBJ2-7; TRBD1 aligns across 8 bases. Germline V CDR1 and CDR2: SGHRS, YFSETQ. Trimming took 4 bases from V and 3 from J; bases not matched to a gene: 15. The CDR3 runs 17 residues. CDR3: CASSPVGTGTGDYEQYF. The CDR3 bases are TGCGCCAGCAGCCCCGTAGGTACCGGGACAGGAGACTACGAGCAGTACTTC.

The chain has TRBV19 and TRBJ2-7, with 9 bases matching TRBD1. Germline values: CDR1 LNHDA, CDR2 SQIVND (reference sequence). The CDR3 runs to 14 residues. Losses at the gene ends were 5 bases for V and 5 bases for J; bases not matched to a gene: 7. The CDR3 DNA reads TGTGCCAGTAGTGGTACTCGGACAGGGGACGAGCAGTACTTC. Translated: CASSGTRTGDEQYF.

The chain links TRBV25-1 to TRBJ2-3, with a tentative D call TRBD2 (5 bases). The germline gives CDR1 MGHDK, CDR2 SYGVNS. Trimming shortened V by 8 bases and J by 1 base, and 10 bases separated the two germline ends. The CDR3 is 13 amino acids. The CDR3 loop reads CASRTEGTDTQYF. CDR3 nucleotides: TGTGCCAGCCGGACGGAGGGCACAGATACGCAGTATTTT.

This chain connects TRBV18 to TRBJ2-7; 8 positions match TRBD2. There are 15 residues in the CDR3. CDR1 and CDR2 (germline): KGHSH, LQKENI. The V gene end was trimmed by 5 bases and the J gene end by 2 bases; junction bases not matched to a gene: 8. The CDR3 DNA reads TGTGCCAGCTCAATGGGTAGCGGGAATCCCTACGAGCAGTACTTC. It is translated as CASSMGSGNPYEQYF.

V usage is TRBV7-2 and J usage is TRBJ2-2; no definite D call. The germline CDR1 and CDR2 sequences are SGHTA and FQGNSA. The CDR3 totals 12 residues. Trimming stripped 7 bases from V and 6 bases from J, with 9 bases between. The chain's CDR3 is CASNYVAGELFF. In DNA form, the CDR3 reads TGTGCCAGCAACTACGTGGCCGGGGAGCTGTTTTTT.

V usage is TRBV28 and J usage is TRBJ2-3; 9 positions agree with TRBD1. V trimming: 5 bases; J trimming: 4 bases; junction bases outside the gene matches: 7. This CDR3 is 15 amino acids long. CDR1 is MDHEN and CDR2 is SYDVKM in the germline V gene. The CDR3, as DNA: TGTGCCAGCAGTAGTCTCGACAGGGGGTCAGATACGCAGTATTTT. It translates to CASSSLDRGSDTQYF.

The chain combines TRBV5-4 with TRBJ1-1; D unclear. The CDR3 runs 13 residues. In germline, CDR1 is SGHNT, CDR2 YYREEE (reference sequence). Deletions cut 0 bases from V and 8 bases from J, with 11 bases between. For the CDR3, the DNA is TGTGCCAGCAGCTTGGGAGGGAATGGCGAAGCTTTCTTT. It codes for CASSLGGNGEAFF.

V is TRBV7-3 and J is TRBJ2-2; 12 nucleotides agree with TRBD2. With V trimmed by 5 bases and J by 5 bases, 6 bases remained unmatched. CDR3 length: 16 amino acids. The germline V gene has CDR1 SGHTA and CDR2 FQGTGA. Here the CDR3 reads CASSPTSGRRTGELFF. Here the CDR3 DNA reads TGTGCCAGCAGCCCTACTAGCGGGAGGAGGACCGGGGAGCTGTTTTTT.

The V call is TRBV18, the J call TRBJ2-7; 7 positions match TRBD2. With 3 bases clipped from V and 4 bases from J, the junction kept 9 bases outside the gene matches. This CDR3 is 15 amino acids long. Looked up from germline, CDR1 is KGHSH and CDR2 is LQKENI. The CDR3 nucleotides read TGTGCCAGCTCACCCCCCCTGGCGGGAGTATACGAGCAGTACTTC. Residues: CASSPPLAGVYEQYF.

The chain recombines TRBV6-5 with TRBJ2-7; 7 positions match TRBD2. V trimming: 4 bases; J trimming: 7 bases; junction bases outside the gene matches: 4. The CDR3 covers 12 residues. Looked up from germline, CDR1 is MNHEY and CDR2 is SVGAGI. The CDR3, as DNA: TGTGCCAGCAGTTGGTTGGGGGGGGAGCAGTACTTC. It translates to CASSWLGGEQYF.

This clone was counted only a few times. The chain couples TRBV6-5 to TRBJ1-2; D gene uncertain. The ends were cut back, 2 bases at V and 5 bases at J, with 6 bases in the middle. CDR3 length: 12 residues. Per the germline V gene, CDR1 is MNHEY and CDR2 is SVGAGI. The CDR3 sequence is CASSYTGYGYTF. The CDR3 region has the DNA TGTGCCAGCAGTTACACGGGTTATGGCTACACCTTC.

Regarding this clone: The same CDR3 is also encoded by other DNA sequences in this sample. The rearrangement joins TRBV27 to TRBJ2-5, with TRBD2 matching 7 bases. This CDR3 has 13 residues. With 5 bases clipped from V and 2 bases from J, the junction kept 2 bases outside the gene matches. CDR1 is MNHEY, CDR2 SMNVEV, per germline (reference sequence). The CDR3 sequence: CASSPGGQETQYF. CDR3 sequence (DNA): TGTGCCAGCAGTCCGGGAGGACAAGAGACCCAGTACTTC.

The chain carries TRBV6-5 and TRBJ2-1; D gene uncertain. This CDR3 has 13 amino acids. The V gene lost 8 bases and the J gene lost 2 bases, with 10 bases spanning the gap. Germline V gene data show CDR1 as MNHEY and CDR2 as SVGAGI. The DNA for the CDR3 is TGTGCCAGCGCTACTACCCCCTACAATGAGCAGTTCTTC. Its protein product is CASATTPYNEQFF.

The CDR3 bases are TGCGCCAGCAGCTTGGAACAGGTCACAGATACGCAGTATTTT. Protein sequence: CASSLEQVTDTQYF. The rearrangement links TRBV5-1 to TRBJ2-3, with TRBD1 as a possible D gene (5 bases). This CDR3 region has 14 residues. V gave up 0 bases and J gave up 2 bases, with 7 bases separating them. Germline CDR1 and CDR2: SGHRS and YFSETQ.

This clone appeared a single time. This rearrangement joins TRBV2 to TRBJ2-2; possibly TRBD2 for D (6 bases). Germline-derived CDR1 and CDR2 are SNHLY and FYNNEI. The CDR3 runs 14 residues. Trimming removed 7 bases at V and 5 bases at J, with 14 bases between. The CDR3 DNA reads as TGTGCCAGCATGAGGCTAGCGAGGACCGGGGAGCTGTTTTTT. It is translated as CASMRLARTGELFF. Full variable domain (remainder filled in from reference TRBV2 and TRBJ2-2): EPEVTQTPSHQVTQMGQEVILRCVPISNHLYFYWYRQILGQKVEFLVSFYNNEISEKSEIFDDQFSVERPDGSNFTLKIRSTKLEDSAMYFCASMRLARTGELFFGEGSRLTVL.